This T cell receptor beta chain is from a study of blood T cells in healthy people across ages. Study details: With template switching, about one barcoded beta molecule was captured per two T cells. Study-level points and caveats: Diversity estimates drawn from one million T cells were deemed underestimates.

Comments on this clonotype: Its matching antigen is unknown. Since the CDR3 does not end with the conserved phenylalanine or tryptophan, this likely comes from a read error.

A second PCR of roughly 7 to 11 cycles used a sample-barcoded 5' primer and a J-beta primer mix. Via MiXCR, TCRdb re-called the 5' RACE reads, giving one row per CDR3 protein. The table includes about 570,000 distinct CDR3 sequences, approximately 27% detected once. The germline V gene has CDR1 SGHTA and CDR2 FQGNSA. There are 16 residues in the CDR3. The sample comprised blood. This sequence originates from a woman aged 70 to 79 in good health. This chain links TRBV7-2 with TRBJ2-3; possibly TRBD2 for D (6 bases). The CDR3 reads CAGSLLAGLSTDTQYL. As DNA, the CDR3 is TGTGCCGGCAGCTTATTGGCGGGACTTAGCACAGATACGCAGTATCTT.